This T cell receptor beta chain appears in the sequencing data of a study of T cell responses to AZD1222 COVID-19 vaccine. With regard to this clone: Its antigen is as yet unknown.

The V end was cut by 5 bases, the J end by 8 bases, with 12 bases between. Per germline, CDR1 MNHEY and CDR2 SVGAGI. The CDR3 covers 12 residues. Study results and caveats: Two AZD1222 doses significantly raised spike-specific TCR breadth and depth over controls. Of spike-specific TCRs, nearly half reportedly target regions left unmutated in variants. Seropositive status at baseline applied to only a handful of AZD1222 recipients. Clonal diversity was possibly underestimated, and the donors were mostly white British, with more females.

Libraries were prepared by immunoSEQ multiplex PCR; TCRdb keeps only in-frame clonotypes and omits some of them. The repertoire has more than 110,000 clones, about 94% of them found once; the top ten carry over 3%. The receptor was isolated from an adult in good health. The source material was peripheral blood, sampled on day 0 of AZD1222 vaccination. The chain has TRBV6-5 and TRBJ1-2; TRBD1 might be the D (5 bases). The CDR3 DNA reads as TGTGCCAGCAGTATTGACAGAGTCGGCTACACCTTC. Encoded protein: CASSIDRVGYTF.